This T cell receptor beta chain was identified in a study of CD8 T cells in ankylosing spondylitis. Findings and limits, study-wide: Eight highly homologous variants made up a TCR beta motif, and this motif appeared characteristic of ankylosing spondylitis blood. Matched synovial fluid from ankylosing spondylitis patients was reported to be enriched for disease-linked clones. In the blood and synovial fluid of reactive arthritis, some motif variants had been previously reported.

Molecular-barcoded quantitative 5'-RACE produced these TCR beta libraries. A single record per CDR3 protein comes from TCRdb applying MiXCR to the 5' RACE reads. This sample yields some 150,000 distinct CDR3 sequences, of which 9.5% to 12% are seen a single time; approximately 4% belongs to the top ten. The CDR3 extends over 15 amino acids. Germline trimming cut 3 bases from V and 0 bases from J; bases unmatched to any gene: 4. This clonotype has at least ten counts. Its antigen is unknown. The receptor was isolated from a female donor with ankylosing spondylitis or in good health (not recorded which). The V gene is TRBV12-3 or TRBV12-4, the J gene TRBJ2-7, with 8 bases matching TRBD1. The sequencing sample was made of blood, either unsorted or a sorted T cell fraction (not recorded which). CDR3 residues: CASSFNRGYSYEQYF. The DNA for the CDR3 is TGTGCCAGCAGTTTTAACAGGGGGTACTCCTACGAGCAGTACTTC.